These 14 T cell receptor beta chains came from one sample sequenced in a study of post-analysis software for immune sequencing data. Study findings and constraints: There were about five TRBV segments more frequent in patients than controls, and TRBV5-6, TRBV5-1 and TRBV20-1 were among them.

These TCRs' antigens remain unknown. Incorporated into the TCR beta cDNA libraries were unique molecular identifiers, which served to reduce PCR and sequencing biases. TCRdb reprocessed the PCR reads via MiXCR and lists one record per CDR3 protein. The profile shows roughly 430,000 distinct CDR3 sequences, roughly 40% of them singletons. Specimen: blood. The source is a girl aged 2 to 10 with multiple sclerosis.

V is TRBV7-2 and J is TRBJ2-5, with 7 positions matching TRBD1. This CDR3 comprises 15 residues. Germline V gene data show CDR1 as SGHTA and CDR2 as FQGNSA. The J segment lost 4 bases and the V segment lost 3 bases, leaving 8 bases of the junction unmatched. CDR3 sequence reads: CASSFLRQGPETQYF. As DNA, the CDR3 is TGTGCCAGCAGCTTTTTACGACAGGGCCCAGAGACCCAGTACTTC.

This clonotype turned up a few times. The CDR3 bases are TGCAGTGCTAGGACAGCTTTTAGCAATCAGCCCCAGCATTTT. Encoded protein: CSARTAFSNQPQHF. This rearrangement joins TRBV20-1 to TRBJ1-5; TRBD1 is a possible D gene (5 bases). CDR3 length: 14 amino acids. V was shortened by 3 bases and J by 0 bases, with 9 bases between the two germline ends. Germline V gene lookup returns CDR1 DFQATT and CDR2 SNEGSKA (reference sequence).

The rearrangement joins TRBV15 to TRBJ2-2, with D hard to call. V lost 8 bases and J lost 3, with 10 bases in between. This CDR3 is built from 13 residues. Germline CDR1 and CDR2: LNHNV and YYDKDF (reference sequence). CDR3 DNA: TGTGCCACCCTCTATCCCCACACCGGGGAGCTGTTTTTT. Protein: CATLYPHTGELFF.

This chain connects TRBV29-1 to TRBJ2-1, with 8 bases identical to TRBD2. After removal of 7 bases from V and 5 bases from J, the junction contained 4 bases not matched to a gene. Germline assignment: CDR1 SQVTM and CDR2 ANQGSEA. CDR3 size: 12 residues. The CDR3, as DNA: TGCAGCGGGGTAGCGGGGCACAATGAGCAGTTCTTC. Protein product: CSGVAGHNEQFF.

The V call is TRBV6-5, the J call TRBJ2-6, with 7 bases that match TRBD1. J lost 0 bases, V lost 2 bases, and 7 bases had no gene match. CDR3 size: 18 residues. Germline V lookup: CDR1 MNHEY, CDR2 SVGAGI. In nucleotides, the CDR3 is TGTGCCAGCAGTTACCTCGGGACAGCTTACTCTGGGGCCAACGTCCTGACTTTC. Residues: CASSYLGTAYSGANVLTF.

This rearrangement joins TRBV7-2 to TRBJ1-5; the D gene is possibly TRBD1 (5 bases). Looked up from germline, CDR1 is SGHTA and CDR2 is FQGNSA. The CDR3 has 19 residues. The V end was cut by 6 bases, the J end by 0 bases, with 24 bases between. The CDR3 loop reads CASSYWGREGDYSNQPQHF. The DNA for the CDR3 is TGTGCCAGCAGTTATTGGGGCAGGGAAGGGGACTATAGCAATCAGCCCCAGCATTTT.

This clonotype was found once. The rearrangement links TRBV29-1 to TRBJ2-7, with 7 nucleotides matching TRBD1. With 7 bases clipped from V and 4 bases from J, the junction kept 13 bases outside the gene matches. The CDR3 is 14 residues long. Germline V CDR1 and CDR2: SQVTM, ANQGSEA. This chain's CDR3 is CSALGQSHQYEQYF. The DNA for the CDR3 is TGCAGCGCCTTGGGACAGAGCCATCAATACGAGCAGTACTTC.

The CDR3 loop is CASSRGLGLNIPYEQYF. As DNA, the CDR3 is TGTGCCAGCAGTCGGGGACTAGGACTCAATATCCCCTACGAGCAGTACTTC. The rearrangement joins TRBV28 to TRBJ2-7; 8 bases align to TRBD2. The CDR3 is made up of 17 amino acids. Trimming at V came to 5 bases and at J to 2 bases, leaving 14 bases not matched to a gene. Per germline, CDR1 MDHEN and CDR2 SYDVKM.

The chain uses TRBV11-2 and TRBJ2-1; D gene uncertain. Trimming took 1 base from V and 4 from J, leaving 8 bases between them. CDR3 length equals 14 residues. CDR1 and CDR2 from the germline V gene are SGHAT and FQNNGV. CDR3 DNA sequence: TGTGCCAGCAGCTTAGTGCCCAGGTACAATGAGCAGTTCTTC. This codes for CASSLVPRYNEQFF.

This chain links TRBV6-2 or TRBV6-3 with TRBJ1-6; D remains ambiguous. The CDR3 contains 16 residues. The germline V gene encodes CDR1 MNHEY and CDR2 SVGEGT. Trimming cost V 7 bases and J 0 bases, with 13 bases left between them. CDR3 amino acids: CASTSFRNSYNSPLHF. CDR3 DNA sequence: TGTGCCAGCACTTCGTTTCGGAACTCCTATAATTCACCCCTCCACTTT.

V gene TRBV7-9 combines with J gene TRBJ2-5; D remains unclear. Germline V gene sequence: CDR1 SEHNR, CDR2 FQNEAQ (reference sequence). This CDR3 comprises 12 residues. Trimming stripped 8 bases from V and 5 bases from J, with 12 bases between. This CDR3 reads CASGSVRETQYF. The CDR3 region has the DNA TGTGCCAGCGGATCCGTCCGCGAGACCCAGTACTTC.

The rearrangement uses TRBV5-4 and TRBJ2-5; no reliable D call. From germline, CDR1 is SGHNT and CDR2 YYREEE (reference sequence). V lost 4 bases and J lost 1, with 11 bases in between. The CDR3 is 14 amino acids. The CDR3 region has the DNA TGTGCCAGCAGCCCCGACCGCAGCCAAGAGACCCAGTACTTC. Its protein is CASSPDRSQETQYF.

This clonotype showed up many times. The genes are TRBV7-2 and TRBJ2-7; 9 bases are shared with TRBD2. V was clipped by 5 bases and J by 1 base; unmatched bases: 9. In germline, CDR1 is SGHTA, CDR2 FQGNSA. The CDR3 spans 16 residues. The CDR3 nucleotides are TGTGCCAGCAGCGCCTGGGGACTAGCTACATCCTACGAGCAGTACTTC. Translated: CASSAWGLATSYEQYF.

The rearrangement joins TRBV7-2 to TRBJ1-2; 8 nucleotides align to TRBD1. Germline V gives CDR1 SGHTA, CDR2 FQGNSA. The CDR3 runs to 15 residues. J was trimmed by 8 bases and V by 3 bases; bases with no gene match: 11. CDR3 sequence (DNA): TGTGCCAGCAGCTTTGGAACAGGGGGTCCCGAGGGCTACACCTTC. Translated: CASSFGTGGPEGYTF. The complete variable domain, with remaining parts taken from reference TRBV7-2 and TRBJ1-2, reads GAGVSQSPSNKVTEKGKDVELRCDPISGHTALYWYRQSLGQGLEFLIYFQGNSAPDKSGLPSDRFSAERTGGSVSTLTIQRTQQEDSAVYLCASSFGTGGPEGYTFGSGTRLTVV.